These 20 T cell receptor beta chains came from one sample sequenced in a study of blood T cell repertoires in COVID-19. Measured with immunoSEQ multiplex PCR; TCRdb has only the in-frame clones, and not every one. This table has 90,000 to 120,000 clones, over 85% appearing once. Sequencing used peripheral blood. The receptor set was obtained from a man between 65 and 85 years old with acute or convalescent COVID-19.

V is TRBV12-2 and J is TRBJ2-7; TRBD1, the table's D call, was not compared with the DNA. TRBV12-2 is marked as a pseudogene. The CDR3 loop spans 19 amino acids. CDR3 sequence (DNA): TGTGCAAGTCGCTTAGCGCGTCCAGAAACGGACAGGGCCGATTACGAGCAGTACTTC. This encodes CASRLARPETDRADYEQYF.

V usage is TRBV28 and J usage is TRBJ2-7; 8 bases are shared with TRBD2. J gave up 5 bases and V 8 bases, and 11 bases lay outside the gene matches. This CDR3 has 14 residues. Germline V gene data show CDR1 as MDHEN and CDR2 as SYDVKM. DNA of the CDR3: TGTGCCAGCGTCCCGGGACTAGAAATCAACGAGCAGTACTTC. This encodes CASVPGLEINEQYF.

This clone appeared a single time. This sequence joins TRBV7-9 and TRBJ2-7; D gene unclear. The CDR3 runs to 11 residues. Germline V gives CDR1 SEHNR, CDR2 FQNEAQ (reference sequence). The V end was cut by 2 bases, the J end by 5 bases, with 4 bases between. Written as DNA, the CDR3 is TGTGCCAGCAGCTTATTTAACGAGCAGTACTTC. This translates into CASSLFNEQYF.

The sample holds one count of this clone. The V and J genes are TRBV15 and TRBJ2-1, with 10 bases aligning to TRBD1. Per the germline V gene, CDR1 is LNHNV and CDR2 is YYDKDF (reference sequence). J was trimmed by 3 bases and V by 1 base; bases with no gene match: 0. The CDR3 has 15 amino acids. The CDR3 loop is CATSRGTGGYNEQFF. The CDR3 region has the DNA TGTGCCACCAGCAGAGGGACAGGGGGCTACAATGAGCAGTTCTTC.

This clone was recorded many times. V usage is TRBV9 and J usage is TRBJ2-7; D possibly corresponds to TRBD2 (5 bases). The CDR3 has 14 residues. V lost 4 bases to trimming and J lost 6 bases, with 17 bases between them. Germline-derived CDR1 and CDR2 are SGDLS and YYNGEE. In nucleotides, the CDR3 is TGTGCCAGCAGCCTCAGTGGAGGCCGCAGCGAGCAGTACTTC. It codes for CASSLSGGRSEQYF.

The DNA for the CDR3 is TGTGCCAGTAGTATAGACCGCGCTTACTATGGCTACACCTTC. It is translated as CASSIDRAYYGYTF. The chain uses TRBV19 and TRBJ1-2; D call uncertain. This CDR3 is built from 14 residues. V shed 0 bases and J shed 3 bases, with 8 bases lying between them. The germline V gene encodes CDR1 LNHDA and CDR2 SQIVND (reference sequence).

The chain has TRBV11-2 and TRBJ1-5, with D perhaps matching TRBD1 (5 bases). The germline V and J ends were trimmed by 5 bases and 2 bases, with 16 bases remaining between them. The CDR3 extends over 16 amino acids. Per the germline V gene, CDR1 is SGHAT and CDR2 is FQNNGV. CDR3 bases: TGTGCCAGCAGCCCGGGGGGGAGAGGTGGCAATCAGCCCCAGCATTTT. It is translated as CASSPGGRGGNQPQHF.

The chain joins TRBV5-5 to TRBJ2-3; D is possibly TRBD2 (7 bases). This CDR3 region has 16 residues. Looked up from germline, CDR1 is SGHKS and CDR2 is YYEKEE (reference sequence). Trimming cost V 0 bases and J 0 bases, with 11 bases left between them. CDR3 nucleotides: TGTGCCAGCAGCTTGGTGGAGGGGGGGAGCACAGATACGCAGTATTTT. Its translation: CASSLVEGGSTDTQYF.

V usage is TRBV5-1 and J usage is TRBJ1-2; D is ambiguous. The germline CDR1 and CDR2 sequences are SGHRS and YFSETQ. Deletions cut 3 bases from V and 5 bases from J, with 8 bases between. The CDR3 is made up of 12 amino acids. The CDR3 loop is CASSSGEYGYTF. Here the CDR3 DNA reads TGCGCCAGCAGCTCGGGAGAATATGGCTACACCTTC. The full variable domain, completed using reference TRBV5-1 and TRBJ1-2, is KAGVTQTPRYLIKTRGQQVTLSCSPISGHRSVSWYQQTPGQGLQFLFEYFSETQRNKGNFPGRFSGRQFSNSRSEMNVSTLELGDSALYLCASSSGEYGYTFGSGTRLTVV.

The J gene is TRBJ2-3, the V gene TRBV4-3, with D possibly matching TRBD1 (5 bases). This CDR3 is built from 16 residues. The V end lost 0 bases, the J end lost 2 bases, and 12 bases lay between the germline ends. The germline V gene encodes CDR1 LGHNA and CDR2 YSLEER. CDR3 coding DNA: TGCGCCAGCAGCCAAGAGCCACAGGCCCCCACAGATACGCAGTATTTT. Translated, it gives CASSQEPQAPTDTQYF.

V and J are TRBV2 and TRBJ2-3, with D possibly being TRBD2 (6 bases). The CDR3 length is 17 residues. Germline values: CDR1 SNHLY, CDR2 FYNNEI. Trimming left V 0 bases short and J 0 bases short, with 13 bases between. The CDR3: CASSEAPGTRSTDTQYF. The DNA of the CDR3 is TGTGCCAGCAGTGAAGCGCCCGGGACTCGAAGCACAGATACGCAGTATTTT.

On this clone: Germline and junction disagree at one end, which may indicate a read error. The rearrangement uses TRBV6-2 or TRBV6-3 and TRBJ2-7; D not resolved. The CDR3 has 13 residues. Germline V gene data show CDR1 as MNHEY and CDR2 as SVGEGT. Written as DNA, the CDR3 is TGTGCCAGCAGTTTTCGCCCCACCGTGGAGCAGCACTTC. Its protein product is CASSFRPTVEQHF.

The V call is TRBV29-1, the J call TRBJ1-1; weak D call: TRBD1 (5 bases). CDR3 length equals 12 residues. V was cut by 8 bases and J by 4 bases, with 14 bases left in between. Germline loops: CDR1 SQVTM, CDR2 ANQGSEA. CDR3: CSTREGITEAFF. Here the CDR3 DNA reads TGCAGCACACGGGAGGGGATCACTGAAGCTTTCTTT.

V gene TRBV3-1 (or the pseudogene TRBV3-2) combines with J gene TRBJ1-5; D is possibly TRBD1 (5 bases). The V gene lost 1 base and the J gene lost 3 bases, with 7 bases spanning the gap. Germline CDR1 LGHDT, CDR2 YNNKEL (reference sequence). This CDR3 spans 14 amino acids. CDR3 nucleotide sequence: TGTGCCAGCAGCCAAGGCGGGGCCAATCAGCCCCAGCATTTT. It encodes CASSQGGANQPQHF.

The chain couples TRBV7-9 to TRBJ1-3; D is undetermined. Trimming stripped 2 bases from V and 1 base from J, with 15 bases between. Germline CDR1 SEHNR, CDR2 FQNEAQ (reference sequence). This CDR3 is built from 17 residues. The CDR3 nucleotides are TGTGCCAGCAGCTTAAGCAGACTGGGTTTTTCTGGAAACACCATATATTTT. This sequence encodes CASSLSRLGFSGNTIYF.

The chain couples TRBV6-5 to TRBJ1-6; D remains ambiguous. V was clipped by 0 bases and J by 8 bases, with 11 bases between them. Germline assignment: CDR1 MNHEY and CDR2 SVGAGI. The CDR3 is made up of 15 amino acids. The CDR3 reads CASSYSAGIDSPLHF. Written as DNA, the CDR3 is TGTGCCAGCAGTTACTCCGCGGGGATCGATTCACCCCTCCACTTT.

This chain links TRBV7-8 with TRBJ2-2, with D possibly being TRBD2 (5 bases). V lost 1 base and J lost 5, with 8 bases in between. Per germline, CDR1 SGHVS and CDR2 FQNEAQ. This CDR3 is 14 amino acids long. The CDR3 loop reads CASSLVLVTGELFF. As DNA, the CDR3 is TGTGCCAGCAGCTTAGTACTAGTAACCGGGGAGCTGTTTTTT.

The chain joins TRBV6-2 or TRBV6-3 to TRBJ2-7, with 8 bases matching TRBD2. With V trimmed by 2 bases and J by 9 bases, 9 bases remained unmatched. The CDR3 runs to 14 residues. Germline-derived CDR1 and CDR2 are MNHEY and SVGEGT. In nucleotides, the CDR3 is TGTGCCAGCAGTTACGGGTTCGGGGGGGCCTCGCAGTACTTC. Protein: CASSYGFGGASQYF.

This chain joins TRBV7-9 and TRBJ1-4; weak D call: TRBD1 (6 bases). Trimming removed 7 bases at V and 1 base at J, with 16 bases between. CDR1 is SEHNR, CDR2 FQNEAQ, per germline (reference sequence). This CDR3 has 16 amino acids. This chain's CDR3 is CASTLRPTGTNEKLFF. In DNA form, the CDR3 reads TGTGCCAGCACCCTTAGGCCGACAGGAACTAATGAAAAACTGTTTTTT.

The chain joins TRBV7-8 to TRBJ2-2, with 10 positions matching TRBD1. Unmatched junction bases numbered 6, after V lost 5 bases and J lost 6 bases. The germline V gene has CDR1 SGHVS and CDR2 FQNEAQ. This CDR3 is 15 amino acids long. The CDR3: CASSPDRGRAGELFF. The CDR3, as DNA: TGTGCCAGCAGCCCCGACAGGGGGCGCGCCGGGGAGCTGTTTTTT.